Listed below are T cell receptor beta chains from one sample, sequenced in a study of graft-versus-host responses after intestinal transplantation. Clones were read by immunoSEQ multiplex PCR, and TCRdb kept only the in-frame ones, dropping some. This sample has around 15,000 clones, with more than 70% found just once. The specimen comprised bone marrow, sampled 120 to 130 days after intestinal transplantation. The receptor set was obtained from a human patient who received an intestinal transplant, so some T cells may come from the graft donor. The CDR3 runs from the conserved cysteine through the conserved F or W. Fields, in order: J gene, V gene, clone size, D gene, CDR3 DNA, CDR3 protein. D genes are given only for firm matches. A clone size is listed for some rows: how often the clone was seen (once, few, many), or a class if it is expanded.

>TRBJ2-1|TRBV28|-|-
TGTGCCAGCAGTTTTGGGAGCGGAGGATACAATGAGCAGTTCTTC
CASSFGSGGYNEQFF
>TRBJ2-5|TRBV6-5|-|-
TGTACCGCCAGGGGATCTGAAGAGACCCAGTACTTC
CTARGSEETQYF
>TRBJ2-5|TRBV6-6|-|TRBD2
TGTGCCAGCTGGGATAGCGGGAGGTACCAAGAGACCCAGTACTTC
CASWDSGRYQETQYF
>TRBJ2-1|TRBV2|-|TRBD2
TGTGCCAGCAGTGCGGGACTAGCGGGATACAATGAGCAGTTCTTC
CASSAGLAGYNEQFF
>TRBJ2-1|TRBV28|once|TRBD2
TGTGCCAGCAGTTGGCGGCTAGCGGTCCGCTCCTACAATGAGCAGTTCTTC
CASSWRLAVRSYNEQFF
>TRBJ2-7|TRBV27|-|TRBD1
TGTGCCAGGGACAGGGGGCCTTCCTACGAGCAGTACTTC
CARDRGPSYEQYF
>TRBJ2-5|TRBV5-5|-|TRBD1
TGTGCCAGCAGCTTGCGGGGACAGGGAGAAGAGACCCAGTACTTC
CASSLRGQGEETQYF
>TRBJ1-3|TRBV6-4|-|TRBD1
TGTGCCAACCCCCGGGGGACAGCTGGAAACACCATATATTTT
CANPRGTAGNTIYF
>TRBJ2-5|TRBV6-6|-|-
TGTGCCAGCAGTTACTCGATCGGAGGGGAGACCCAGTACTTC
CASSYSIGGETQYF
>TRBJ2-2|TRBV9|-|-
TGTGCCAGCAGCGTAGAGGACAGCAACACCGGGGAGCTGTTTTTT
CASSVEDSNTGELFF
>TRBJ2-5|TRBV2|-|-
TGTGCCAGCAGTGATGGCCTAGGGGAGACCCAGTACTTC
CASSDGLGETQYF
>TRBJ2-7|TRBV27|-|TRBD1
TGTGCCAGCAGTTGGGACAGGGACAACGAGCAGTACTTC
CASSWDRDNEQYF
>TRBJ2-1|TRBV5-1|-|-
TGCGCCAGCAGCTTGGGATGGCGGGCTTACAATGAGCAGTTCTTC
CASSLGWRAYNEQFF
>TRBJ1-5|TRBV28|-|-
TGTGCCAGCAGTTTAGCCCATGATAGCAATCAGCCCCAGCATTTT
CASSLAHDSNQPQHF
>TRBJ2-1|TRBV27|once|-
TGTGCCAGCAGTCCGGCTGGGGGGAATGAGCAGTTCTTC
CASSPAGGNEQFF
>TRBJ2-3|TRBV7-3|once|TRBD1
TGTGCCAGCAGCCGGACAGGGGCTGCAGATACGCAGTATTTT
CASSRTGAADTQYF
>TRBJ1-5|TRBV6-1|-|-
TGTGCCAATCCGGGAGGACAGAGGGCTCAGCCCCAGCATTTT
CANPGGQRAQPQHF
>TRBJ2-7|TRBV9|-|-
TGTGCCAGCAGCGTAGATGTGACTTCCTACGAGCAGTACTTC
CASSVDVTSYEQYF
>TRBJ2-1|TRBV4-3|-|TRBD1
TGCGCCAGCAGCCAAGATTATGCAGGGGGCTATGAGCAGTTCTTC
CASSQDYAGGYEQFF
>TRBJ2-3|TRBV7-9|-|TRBD2
TGTGCCAGCACCCTCCGGTCTAGCGGGAGCGGGGGCACAGATACGCAGTATTTT
CASTLRSSGSGGTDTQYF
>TRBJ2-2|TRBV5-4|-|-
TGTGCCAGCAGCTCGTCCCCGGGCACCGGGGAGCTGTTTTTT
CASSSSPGTGELFF
>TRBJ2-3|TRBV5-1|-|TRBD1
TGCGCCAGCAGCGGGGGGACAGGGGTAGATACGCAGTATTTT
CASSGGTGVDTQYF
>TRBJ2-5|TRBV6-5|medium-sized|TRBD1
TGTGCCAGCAGTTACGGACAGGGGAAAGAGACCCAGTACTTC
CASSYGQGKETQYF
>TRBJ2-3|TRBV7-2|-|-
TGTGCCAGCAGCTTAGCGCCCAACCGGCACTACCGCACAGATACGCAGTATTTT
CASSLAPNRHYRTDTQYF
>TRBJ2-3|TRBV9|once|-
TGTGCCAGCACACTCAGGGCGATAAACACAGATACGCAGTATTTT
CASTLRAINTDTQYF
>TRBJ1-5|TRBV28|-|TRBD1
TGTGCCAGCAGTCCCGGGACAGGGGTTAGTCAGCCCCAGCATTTT
CASSPGTGVSQPQHF
>TRBJ2-7|TRBV5-6|-|TRBD1
TGTGCCAGCAGCTCGGACAGGGCGGACGAGCAGTACTTC
CASSSDRADEQYF
>TRBJ2-7|TRBV19|-|TRBD1
TGTGCCAGTAGCCCCGGGACAGGGGCCTACGAGCAGTACTTC
CASSPGTGAYEQYF
>TRBJ2-3|TRBV6-1|-|-
TGTGCCAGCAGTGACAGGGTATACGGCACAGATACGCAGTATTTT
CASSDRVYGTDTQYF
>TRBJ2-1|TRBV28|-|TRBD1
TGTGCCAGCAGTTTTACAGGGGGCGATGAGCAGTTCTTC
CASSFTGGDEQFF
>TRBJ2-7|TRBV30|-|-
TGTGCCTGGAGTGCACAATACGAGCAGTACTTC
CAWSAQYEQYF
>TRBJ2-5|TRBV9|-|-
TGTGCCAGCAGCGTAGGGTGGATTGGGGACCCAGGGGAGACCCAGTACTTC
CASSVGWIGDPGETQYF
>TRBJ2-3|TRBV6-5|-|TRBD2
TGTGCCAGCAGTTACGGGAGGGCCACAGATACGCAGTATTTT
CASSYGRATDTQYF
>TRBJ2-3|TRBV4-1|-|-
TGCGCCAGCAGCCACCGCCCCTCTCCAGATACGCAGTATTTT
CASSHRPSPDTQYF
>TRBJ1-1|TRBV6-6|-|-
TGTGCCAGCAGTTACTTTGGGAACACTGAAGCTTTCTTT
CASSYFGNTEAFF
>TRBJ2-7|TRBV21-1|-|-
TGTGCCAGCAGCAAGACAAGGAGCTCCTACGAGCAGTACTTC
CASSKTRSSYEQYF
>TRBJ2-7|TRBV4-2|-|-
TGTGCCAGCAGCCAAACTAGATCCTACGAGCAGTACTTC
CASSQTRSYEQYF
>TRBJ1-5|TRBV11-3|once|-
TGTGCCAGCAGCCTAAGCCCCATGGGGGGCGGTCGGCAGCCCCAGCATTTT
CASSLSPMGGGRQPQHF
>TRBJ2-5|TRBV29-1|-|-
TGCAGCGTTGTGGGGGGATTCCAAGAGACCCAGTACTTC
CSVVGGFQETQYF
>TRBJ1-2|TRBV5-4|once|-
TGTGCCAGCAGCTTTCAGGGAGCCGACTATGGCTACACCTTC
CASSFQGADYGYTF
>TRBJ1-1|TRBV4-1|-|TRBD1
TGCGCCAGCAGCCCCCCCCTTAGGGGGCAAGAAGCTTTCTTT
CASSPPLRGQEAFF
>TRBJ2-7|TRBV4-2|-|-
TGTGCCAGCAGCCACCCGGGCCAATACGAGCAGTACTTC
CASSHPGQYEQYF
>TRBJ2-7|TRBV11-2|-|-
TGTGCCAGCAGCTTACGGTATGGGTGGATAAACTACGAGCAGTACTTC
CASSLRYGWINYEQYF
>TRBJ2-7|TRBV6-1|-|-
TGTGCCAGCAGTGAGGGACGGACCTTGGATGGGTCCTACGAGCAGTACTTC
CASSEGRTLDGSYEQYF
>TRBJ2-5|TRBV5-6|-|TRBD1
TGTGCCAGCAGCCGATGGGACAGGGAGACCCAGTACTTC
CASSRWDRETQYF